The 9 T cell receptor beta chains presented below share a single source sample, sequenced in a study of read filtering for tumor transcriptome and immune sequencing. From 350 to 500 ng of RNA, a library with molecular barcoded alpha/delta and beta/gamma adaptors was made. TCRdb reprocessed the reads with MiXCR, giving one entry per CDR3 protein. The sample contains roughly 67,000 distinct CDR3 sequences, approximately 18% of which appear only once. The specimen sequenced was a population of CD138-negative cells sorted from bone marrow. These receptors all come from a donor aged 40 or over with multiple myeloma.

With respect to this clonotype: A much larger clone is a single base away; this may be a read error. The CDR3 DNA reads as TGCAGCGTTGACCGGCGGTATGAAGCTGCCTTT. It yields the protein CSVDRRYEAAF. This chain links TRBV29-1 with TRBJ1-6; D not certain. There are 11 residues in the CDR3. Germline V gene lookup returns CDR1 SQVTM and CDR2 ANQGSEA.

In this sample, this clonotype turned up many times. In DNA, the CDR3 is TGTGCCAGCAGCCCCCCAGGGAAGCCGTACAATGAGCAGTTCTTC. Protein: CASSPPGKPYNEQFF. The chain employs TRBV7-9 and TRBJ2-1, with D perhaps TRBD1 (5 bases). This CDR3 has 15 amino acids. Germline values: CDR1 SEHNR, CDR2 FQNEAQ (reference sequence). V shed 5 bases and J shed 4 bases, with 15 bases lying between them.

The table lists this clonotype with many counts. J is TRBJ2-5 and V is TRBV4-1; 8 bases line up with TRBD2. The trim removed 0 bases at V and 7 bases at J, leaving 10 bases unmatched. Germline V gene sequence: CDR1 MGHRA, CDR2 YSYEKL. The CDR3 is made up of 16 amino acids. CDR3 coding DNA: TGCGCCAGCAGCCAAGAGATAGCGGGGCCCACCGGGACCCAGTACTTC. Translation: CASSQEIAGPTGTQYF.

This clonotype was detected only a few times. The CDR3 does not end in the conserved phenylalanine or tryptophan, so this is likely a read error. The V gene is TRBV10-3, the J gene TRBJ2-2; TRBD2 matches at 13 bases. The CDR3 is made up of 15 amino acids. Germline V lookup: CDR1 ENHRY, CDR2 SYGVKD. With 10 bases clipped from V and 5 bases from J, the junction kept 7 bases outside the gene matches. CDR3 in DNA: TGTGCCACCTCAGGACTAGCGGGGGAAACCGGGGAGCTGTTTTCT. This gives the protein CATSGLAGETGELFS.

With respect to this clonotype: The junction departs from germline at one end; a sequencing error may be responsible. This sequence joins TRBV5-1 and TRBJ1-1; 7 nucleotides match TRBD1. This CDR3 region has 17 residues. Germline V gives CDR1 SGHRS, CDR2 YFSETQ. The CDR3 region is CAGSLNVPGQGGLQAFF. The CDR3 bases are TGCGCCGGCAGCTTGAATGTCCCGGGGCAGGGGGGACTCCAAGCTTTCTTT.

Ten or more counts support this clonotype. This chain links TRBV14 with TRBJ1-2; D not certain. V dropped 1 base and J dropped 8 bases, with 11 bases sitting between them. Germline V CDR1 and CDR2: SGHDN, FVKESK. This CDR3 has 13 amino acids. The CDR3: CASSQVSRQGYTF. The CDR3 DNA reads TGTGCCAGCAGCCAAGTGTCAAGGCAGGGCTACACCTTC.

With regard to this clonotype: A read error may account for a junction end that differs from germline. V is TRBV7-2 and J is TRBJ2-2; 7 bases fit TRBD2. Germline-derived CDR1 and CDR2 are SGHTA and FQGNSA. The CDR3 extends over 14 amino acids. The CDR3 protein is CDSSSWGGTGELFF. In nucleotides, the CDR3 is TGTGACAGCAGCTCTTGGGGGGGCACCGGGGAGCTGTTTTTT.

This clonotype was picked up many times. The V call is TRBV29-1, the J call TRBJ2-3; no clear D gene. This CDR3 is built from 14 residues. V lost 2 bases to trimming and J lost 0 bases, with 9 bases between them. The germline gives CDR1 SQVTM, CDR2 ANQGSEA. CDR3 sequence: CSVESRVSTDTQYF. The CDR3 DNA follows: TGCAGCGTTGAATCCCGGGTTAGCACAGATACGCAGTATTTT.

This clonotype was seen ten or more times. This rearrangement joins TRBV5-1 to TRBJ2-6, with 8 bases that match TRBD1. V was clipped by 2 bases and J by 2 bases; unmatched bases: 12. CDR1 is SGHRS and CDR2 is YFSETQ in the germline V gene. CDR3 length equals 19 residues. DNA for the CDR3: TGCGCCAGCAGCTTACTGACAGGGGCAATTGGGACTGGGGCCAACGTCCTGACTTTC. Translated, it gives CASSLLTGAIGTGANVLTF.